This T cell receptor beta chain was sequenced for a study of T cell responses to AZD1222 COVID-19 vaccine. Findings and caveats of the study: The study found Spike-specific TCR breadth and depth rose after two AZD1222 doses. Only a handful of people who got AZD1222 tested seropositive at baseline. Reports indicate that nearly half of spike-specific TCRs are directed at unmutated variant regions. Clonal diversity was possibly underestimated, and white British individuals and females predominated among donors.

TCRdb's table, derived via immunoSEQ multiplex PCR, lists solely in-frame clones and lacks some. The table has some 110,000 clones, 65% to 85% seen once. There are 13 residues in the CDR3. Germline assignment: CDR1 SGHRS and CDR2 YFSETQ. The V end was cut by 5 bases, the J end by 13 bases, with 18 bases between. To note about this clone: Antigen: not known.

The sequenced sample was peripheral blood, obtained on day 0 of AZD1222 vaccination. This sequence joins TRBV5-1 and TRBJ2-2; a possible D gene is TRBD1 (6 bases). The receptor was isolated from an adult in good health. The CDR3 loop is CASRDRQESVLFF. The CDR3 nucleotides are TGCGCCAGCAGGGATCGACAGGAAAGTGTGCTGTTTTTT.